Listed below are T cell receptor beta chains from one sample, sequenced in a study of memory CD4+ T cells and cytomegalovirus serostatus. Generated by immunoSEQ multiplex PCR, the TCRdb table keeps only in-frame clones and is missing some. The sample records approximately 47,000 clones, just under 80% being singletons. Sequenced: memory CD4+ T cells from blood. The receptors come from an adult in good health and CMV-seronegative. Both conserved end residues are trimmed from each CDR3. D genes are given only for firm matches.

v_call,d_call,j_call,cdr3_aa
TRBV7-6,TRBD2,TRBJ2-1,ASSRGGSYNEQF
TRBV5-1,NA,TRBJ2-3,ASSLVKGELADTQY
TRBV27,NA,TRBJ1-3,ASRGTSSGNTIY
TRBV5-6,TRBD1,TRBJ1-2,ASSVQGNYGYT
TRBV9,NA,TRBJ2-3,ASSARDSHTDTQY
TRBV27,TRBD2,TRBJ2-7,ASSLTPSGTRGEQY
TRBV4-1,NA,TRBJ1-6,ASSHGTALGPHPLSSPLH
TRBV7-7,NA,TRBJ2-2,ASSPRDTGELF
TRBV5-4,NA,TRBJ2-2,ASSFRTGELF
TRBV19,NA,TRBJ2-1,ASSGSSSYNEQF
TRBV9,TRBD2,TRBJ2-7,ASSVEASGRYEQY
TRBV7-9,TRBD1,TRBJ1-2,ASRPPTGGLRGGYT
TRBV11-3,NA,TRBJ2-3,ASSLEGGSTDTQY
TRBV5-4,NA,TRBJ2-2,ASSTVVSRNTGELF
TRBV5-1,NA,TRBJ2-7,ASSPGPTRGQY
TRBV27,TRBD2,TRBJ2-5,ASSSPGGRGAQETQY
TRBV2,NA,TRBJ1-4,ASSAEKLF
TRBV6-6,NA,TRBJ1-2,ASNDGPYGYT
TRBV11-3,NA,TRBJ2-2,ASSGRGELF
TRBV29-1,TRBD2,TRBJ2-3,SQKGTSGRWGTDTQY
TRBV5-1,NA,TRBJ2-7,ASSRSGPYEQY
TRBV6-5,NA,TRBJ2-2,ASSAGQRELF
TRBV5-1,TRBD1,TRBJ2-7,ASSRGQGGYEQY
TRBV2,NA,TRBJ1-2,ASSEAWGLLDGYT
TRBV30,TRBD1,TRBJ1-4,AWTRGGQGDEKLF
TRBV6-5,TRBD1,TRBJ1-2,ASRPPTGGRNGYT
TRBV6-5,NA,TRBJ1-3,ASSYSPGHSGNTIY
TRBV27,TRBD2,TRBJ2-7,ASSLSGGLAGNEQY
TRBV25-1,NA,TRBJ2-1,ASGSSSQEHEQF
TRBV5-5,NA,TRBJ2-3,ASTFTTDTQY
TRBV10-2,NA,TRBJ1-4,ASSESMGGTGGEKLF